The 12 T cell receptor beta chains listed next were all sequenced from one sample in a study of cytomegalovirus exposure and HLA in healthy donors (TCRdb year 2017). Library generation was performed with the immunoSEQ multiplex PCR assay. The multiplex PCR relied on a mix of 60 forward primers for TCR Vbeta segments and 13 reverse primers for TCR Jbeta segments. Here the immuneACCESS table is served through TCRdb, limited to in-frame sequences with V and J called. Missing clones are a known gap in these copies; in checked studies unresolved V genes cover under half, and the rest lacks a known reason. The sample has roughly 200,000 clones on record, around 78% of them singletons. The leading ten clones occupy 13% to 15% of the sample. The sequencing input was PBMCs. All receptors derive from a woman between 25 and 40 years old in good health and CMV-seropositive.

The chain couples TRBV19 to TRBJ1-5, with a weak D call TRBD1 (6 bases). Germline-derived CDR1 and CDR2 are LNHDA and SQIVND (reference sequence). The CDR3 extends over 16 amino acids. The ends were cut back, 3 bases at V and 2 bases at J, with 14 bases in the middle. The CDR3 is CASSMRGGYGNQPQHF. CDR3 in DNA: TGTGCCAGTAGTATGCGGGGGGGCTATGGCAATCAGCCCCAGCATTTT.

V gene TRBV10-3 combines with J gene TRBJ2-5, with D possibly TRBD2 on 5 matching bases. The last part of the DNA fits TRBJ2-7 better; the J call may be wrong. The CDR3 sequence is 13 residues long. The germline CDR1 and CDR2 sequences are ENHRY and SYGVKD. The CDR3 DNA follows: TGTGCCTCAACCACCGGGATTGGTGACGAGCAGTACTTC. This sequence encodes CASTTGIGDEQYF.

This clone has more than one count but fewer than ten. This rearrangement joins TRBV7-3 to TRBJ2-6; D remains ambiguous. Germline lookup yields CDR1 SGHTA and CDR2 FQGTGA. This CDR3 is built from 15 residues. V lost 4 bases and J 0 bases, leaving 7 bases between the germline ends. The CDR3 protein is CASSSTGSGANVLTF. In DNA form, the CDR3 reads TGTGCCAGCAGCTCTACCGGCTCTGGGGCCAACGTCCTGACTTTC.

There are a few counts of this clone. The chain combines TRBV27 with TRBJ2-4; 8 nucleotides align to TRBD1. V lost 6 bases, J lost 1 base, and 8 bases stayed unmatched. The CDR3 has 16 amino acids. In germline, CDR1 is MNHEY, CDR2 SMNVEV (reference sequence). CDR3 coding DNA: TGTGCCAGCAGCACCTCCGGACAGGGTGCCAAAAACATTCAGTACTTC. Translation gives CASSTSGQGAKNIQYF.

This chain joins TRBV7-9 and TRBJ1-1, with D possibly matching TRBD1 (5 bases). The V end lost 5 bases, the J end lost 3 bases, and 10 bases lay between the germline ends. The length of the CDR3 is 13 residues. Germline V lookup: CDR1 SEHNR, CDR2 FQNEAQ (reference sequence). CDR3 in DNA: TGTGCCAGCAGCCCTACGGGGGACACTGAAGCTTTCTTT. Translation: CASSPTGDTEAFF.

V usage is TRBV19 and J usage is TRBJ1-3; D is unresolved. CDR3 length: 15 amino acids. Germline V gene sequence: CDR1 LNHDA, CDR2 SQIVND (reference sequence). V lost 3 bases, J lost 1 base, and 10 bases lay in between. DNA of the CDR3: TGTGCCAGTAGTATGGAGGAAAGGTCTGGAAACACCATATATTTT. It specifies CASSMEERSGNTIYF.

V is TRBV5-1 and J is TRBJ2-3; perhaps TRBD1 as D (6 bases). Germline CDR1 SGHRS, CDR2 YFSETQ. This CDR3 spans 14 amino acids. The V end lost 2 bases, the J end lost 2 bases, and 9 bases lay between the germline ends. The CDR3 here is CASSFRQDTDTQYF. Here the CDR3 DNA reads TGCGCCAGCAGCTTCCGACAGGACACAGATACGCAGTATTTT.

The chain couples TRBV30 to TRBJ2-5; 7 bases are shared with TRBD1. The germline V gene encodes CDR1 GTSNPN and CDR2 SVGIG (reference sequence). Trimming took 0 bases from V and 5 from J; bases not matched to a gene: 6. This CDR3 spans 14 amino acids. CDR3 in amino acids: CAWSVLRGSETQYF. The CDR3 DNA reads as TGTGCCTGGAGTGTACTCAGGGGGTCGGAGACCCAGTACTTC.

This clone appeared a few times. The chain links TRBV4-3 to TRBJ1-5, with D possibly TRBD1 on 6 matching bases. The germline V gene encodes CDR1 LGHNA and CDR2 YSLEER. There are 17 residues in the CDR3. V lost 0 bases and J lost 1, with 13 bases in between. CDR3 sequence: CASSQDRQGRSNQPQHF. CDR3 nucleotide sequence: TGCGCCAGCAGCCAAGATCGGCAGGGGAGAAGCAATCAGCCCCAGCATTTT.

This chain connects TRBV25-1 to TRBJ2-7; D perhaps matches TRBD2 (5 bases). This CDR3 spans 17 amino acids. Per germline, CDR1 MGHDK and CDR2 SYGVNS. V lost 3 bases, J lost 2 bases, and 20 bases lay in between. CDR3 coding DNA: TGTGCCAGCAGTGATAGTATAGCGTCGGAGTCCACCTACGAGCAGTACTTC. It encodes CASSDSIASESTYEQYF.

This chain connects TRBV5-1 to TRBJ2-7; TRBD2 aligns across 8 bases. The CDR3 runs to 17 residues. Trimming at V came to 5 bases and at J to 1 base, leaving 14 bases not matched to a gene. Germline V gives CDR1 SGHRS, CDR2 YFSETQ. As DNA, the CDR3 is TGCGCCAGCAGATACGGGGGGGGCCCACAAGAGTCCTACGAGCAGTACTTC. Protein product: CASRYGGGPQESYEQYF.

The table lists this clone with a count of one. The chain uses TRBV6-5 and TRBJ1-1, with a tentative D call TRBD1 (5 bases). Germline CDR1 is MNHEY and CDR2 is SVGAGI. CDR3 length equals 13 residues. Trimming pared 6 bases from V and 6 bases from J, leaving 14 bases between. The CDR3 spells CASRDSKGAEAFF. The CDR3 nucleotides read TGTGCCAGCAGAGACAGTAAAGGGGCTGAAGCTTTCTTT.